The following is a T cell receptor (beta chain) sequence with its context. Its recognized antigen is unknown. No much larger clonotype is one base removed from it; base qualities were not supplied. Library construction relied on PCR. The sequencer was an Illumina HiSeq 2500. To normalize quantification of the TCRbeta repertoire, the TCR libraries were built with molecular barcoding that relied on unique molecular identifiers. TCRdb's own reprocessing of the public reads used fastp at Q25 and MiXCR and kept productive beta chains. Every entry covers one CDR3 protein and lists the most common genes and DNA from its rows. Counted in this sample were about 420,000 distinct CDR3 sequences; roughly 10% of them appeared once. 4.5% to 7% of the sample goes to the ten largest clones. From cysteine to phenylalanine, the CDR3 is 14 amino acids long. Just CDR3 DNA is preserved here, 42 bases in frame from base 1. Taken from the germline V gene (reference sequence), the CDR1 and CDR2 loops are SEHNR and FQNEAQ. V lost 4 bases and J lost 6 bases; the stretch between them is 15 bases long.

This specimen belongs to a study of T-cell reconstitution after alpha-beta-depleted transplantation in children (dated by TCRdb to the mid-2010s). Regarding the research as a whole: Using TCR repertoire profiling, the study quantitatively followed how T-cell immune reconstitution unfolded in children after TCRalphabeta/CD19-depleted allogeneic hematopoietic cell transplantation.

The receptor's source is a human donor who donated a stem cell graft to a child with acute myeloid leukemia. The sample here was PBMCs from the stem cell graft donor, taken from the stem cell graft. In this chain, TRBV7-9 is recombined with TRBJ1-2; the D gene is possibly TRBD1, with 5 bases matching. For the CDR3, the sequence is CASSSPGRANGYTF. The nucleotide sequence reads TGTGCCAGCAGCTCCCCGGGCAGGGCGAATGGCTACACCTTC.